The clone carrying this TCR beta chain was picked up many times. The target antigen is unknown. As every portion of the isolated RNA was reverse transcribed, the sequencing read expressed TCRB transcripts. The repertoire was sequenced with immunoSEQ multiplex PCR; TCRdb's copy has only in-frame clones and lacks some. Seen here are 300,000 to 400,000 clones, 9.3% observed once, and the top ten hold about 1%. The data originate from a study of beta chain features in type 1 diabetes. The study's findings and limits: TCRB CDR3s were moderately but significantly shorter in Type 1 diabetes patients in all four CD4+ subsets. Whether HLA type influences TCRB rearrangement remained unresolved here. cDNA sequencing could over-represent cells with high TCR expression. It was among patients, rather than healthy donors, that naive, central memory and Treg TCRB repertoires appeared more similar.

Populations obtained by sorting all exceeded 95% purity. Input material: central memory CD4+ T cells from blood. The TCR sequence derives from a young man with type 1 diabetes.

The CDR3 bases are TGTGCCAGCAGCCCACGACTGGATTCACCCCTCCACTTT. Translating it yields CASSPRLDSPLHF. The rearrangement links TRBV14 to TRBJ1-6; D ambiguous. The length of the CDR3 is 13 residues. The V end was cut by 4 bases, the J end by 8 bases, with 9 bases between. From germline, CDR1 is SGHDN and CDR2 FVKESK.